In this sample, the clone carrying this TCR beta chain turned up a few times. The sample comes from a study of beta chain features in type 1 diabetes. The wider study: Examined across all samples were some 99 million sorted cells.

CD45RO/CCR7/CD25/CD127/CD95/CD27 staining was used to isolate CD4+ naive, central memory, regulatory and stem cell-like memory cells by sorting. What was sequenced were expressed TCRB transcripts, since all of the isolated RNA had been reverse transcribed. Produced via immunoSEQ multiplex PCR; TCRdb's table is partial and in-frame only. The table records around 320,000 clones, 11% to 15% of them present only once. Germline CDR1 MNHNS, CDR2 SASEGT. Trimming took off 8 bases at V and 0 bases at J, with 17 bases between the two ends. This CDR3 spans 15 amino acids. The specimen was central memory CD4+ T cells from blood. The chain couples TRBV6-1 to TRBJ2-7, with a tentative D call TRBD1 (6 bases). This clonotype was obtained from a young man in good health. The chain's CDR3 is CASRLQGSYSYEQYF. CDR3 coding DNA: TGTGCCAGCCGCCTTCAGGGGTCGTACTCCTACGAGCAGTACTTC.